Following are 25 T cell receptor beta chains from one sample sequenced in a study of human T cells and chemical hapten exposure. Via MiXCR, TCRdb re-called the RACE reads, giving one row per CDR3 protein. This sample has about 380,000 distinct CDR3 sequences, with around 4.8% found just once. Time point: patch test 1, 2 weeks after DPC sensitization. Treatment here: therapeutic diphenylcyclopropenone sensitization with weekly scalp DPC. Source: whole blood, taken in connection with sensitization to the hapten diphenylcyclopropenone (DPC). The receptors stem from a woman between 45 and 65 years old with alopecia areata. Some clones in this sample may be carry-over from other donors' samples.

J is TRBJ2-5 and V is TRBV12-3 or TRBV12-4; TRBD1 matches at 8 bases. This CDR3 contains 15 residues. V lost 4 bases and J lost 4; bases outside the gene matches: 8. CDR3 region: CASSYNQGAGETQYF. CDR3 coding DNA: TGTGCCAGCAGTTATAACCAGGGGGCTGGAGAGACCCAGTACTTC.

This clonotype was found a few times. The chain combines TRBV19 with TRBJ2-7; weak D call: TRBD2 (6 bases). Trimming removed 7 bases at V and 2 bases at J, with 21 bases between. From germline, CDR1 is LNHDA and CDR2 SQIVND (reference sequence). The CDR3 consists of 16 residues. As DNA, the CDR3 is TGTGCCAGTAATAGCGGAACTAGCCGAGGTACCTACGAGCAGTACTTC. Encoded protein: CASNSGTSRGTYEQYF.

This clonotype was seen more than once but under ten times. The chain uses TRBV3-1 and TRBJ2-3, with 7 bases aligning to TRBD2. V dropped 0 bases and J dropped 6; count of bases not matched to a gene: 9. Looked up from germline, CDR1 is LGHDT and CDR2 is YNNKEL (reference sequence). The CDR3 loop spans 16 amino acids. The CDR3 is CASSQELSRESDTQYF. CDR3 nucleotide sequence: TGTGCCAGCAGCCAAGAATTGTCGCGGGAGTCCGATACGCAGTATTTT.

This clonotype was counted at least ten times. The V call is TRBV6-1, the J call TRBJ1-5; 9 nucleotides line up with TRBD1. Trimming cost V 11 bases and J 4 bases; bases outside gene matches: 6. Looked up from germline, CDR1 is MNHNS and CDR2 is SASEGT. The CDR3 is 13 amino acids. This CDR3 is CAVRDRVNQPQHF. CDR3 nucleotide sequence: TGTGCCGTCCGGGACAGGGTGAATCAGCCCCAGCATTTT.

This clonotype came up many times. The CDR3, as DNA: TGTGCCAGCAGCCAGACGGGACTAGCGGACTCCTACAATGAGCAGTTCTTC. The encoded protein is CASSQTGLADSYNEQFF. V gene TRBV3-1 combines with J gene TRBJ2-1; 11 bases line up with TRBD2. The germline V gene has CDR1 LGHDT and CDR2 YNNKEL (reference sequence). V shed 3 bases, J shed 0 bases, and the junction held 4 bases outside the gene matches. The CDR3 loop spans 17 amino acids.

This clonotype was counted only a few times. A read error may account for a junction end that differs from germline. The V gene is TRBV6-1, the J gene TRBJ2-2, with D uncertain. The CDR3 runs 12 residues. Per the germline V gene, CDR1 is MNHNS and CDR2 is SASEGT. CDR3 nucleotides: TGTGCCAGCAGCGAAGTTACCGGGGAGCTGTTTTTT. Protein product: CASSEVTGELFF.

At least ten counts were recorded for this clonotype. V usage is TRBV28 and J usage is TRBJ1-1; TRBD1 is a possible D gene (6 bases). The CDR3 is 15 residues long. Germline lookup yields CDR1 MDHEN and CDR2 SYDVKM. Trimming pared 5 bases from V and 5 bases from J, leaving 18 bases between. CDR3 DNA sequence: TGTGCCAGCAGTACCGACCGGCAGGGGAAGACTGAAGCTTTCTTT. Its translation: CASSTDRQGKTEAFF.

The sample holds many counts of this clonotype. The rearrangement joins TRBV20-1 to TRBJ2-7, with 11 bases identical to TRBD2. The CDR3 contains 19 residues. Germline CDR1 reads DFQATT; CDR2 reads SNEGSKA (reference sequence). V was clipped by 8 bases and J by 3 bases; unmatched bases: 24. The CDR3 DNA reads TGCAGTAACAGGGATGTCAAGGGTCTTAGCGGGAGGGCCCACTACGAGCAGTACTTC. Its translation is CSNRDVKGLSGRAHYEQYF.

This clonotype was picked up a small number of times. The genes are TRBV5-1 and TRBJ2-7, with TRBD1 matching over 7 bases. Germline CDR1 SGHRS, CDR2 YFSETQ. The ends lost 2 bases at V and 7 bases at J; junction bases unmatched: 15. There are 16 residues in the CDR3. CDR3 nucleotides: TGCGCCAGCAGCTTTGAATTGTCGAGGGGGCGAGATGAGCAGTACTTC. Protein: CASSFELSRGRDEQYF.

This clonotype was observed a few times. The rearrangement joins TRBV20-1 to TRBJ2-3; 10 positions agree with TRBD2. The germline V gene has CDR1 DFQATT and CDR2 SNEGSKA (reference sequence). The CDR3 has 13 residues. The CDR3 is CSAPGLARDTQYF. In DNA, the CDR3 is TGCAGCGCTCCGGGACTAGCGCGCGATACGCAGTATTTT.

This clonotype was counted many times. The J gene is TRBJ1-1, the V gene TRBV6-2 or TRBV6-3, with D possibly matching TRBD1 (6 bases). CDR1 is MNHEY, CDR2 SVGEGT, per germline. The CDR3 consists of 14 residues. Trimming took off 1 base at V and 1 base at J, with 7 bases between the two ends. The CDR3 reads CASSYYRANTEAFF. The CDR3 DNA reads as TGTGCCAGCAGTTACTACAGGGCGAACACTGAAGCTTTCTTT.

V usage is TRBV12-5 and J usage is TRBJ1-1; D unclear. From germline, CDR1 is LGHNT and CDR2 FRNRAP. The length of the CDR3 is 13 residues. The V end lost 6 bases, the J end lost 5 bases, and 13 bases lay between the germline ends. The CDR3 loop is CASGKEFQTEAFF. CDR3 nucleotides: TGTGCTAGTGGCAAAGAATTTCAGACTGAAGCTTTCTTT.

Remarks on this clonotype: The junction does not match germline at one end; this may be a read error. This rearrangement joins TRBV19 to TRBJ2-5; D gene uncertain. In germline, CDR1 is LNHDA, CDR2 SQIVND (reference sequence). The CDR3 totals 13 residues. DNA of the CDR3: TGTGCCAGTAGTGTAGATAACCGCGCAGGCCAGTACTTC. Its translation: CASSVDNRAGQYF.

This clonotype was seen at least ten times. Here the CDR3 DNA reads TGCAGCGGCAGGGGGCCAACAGATACGCAGTATTTT. It is translated as CSGRGPTDTQYF. The rearrangement uses TRBV29-1 and TRBJ2-3; TRBD1 matches 8 bases. Trimming cost V 7 bases and J 3 bases; bases outside gene matches: 3. Germline assignment: CDR1 SQVTM and CDR2 ANQGSEA. The CDR3 length is 12 residues.

This clonotype was detected many times. The V gene is TRBV12-3 or TRBV12-4, the J gene TRBJ2-3; 10 bases match TRBD2. With V trimmed by 3 bases and J by 2 bases, 5 bases remained unmatched. The CDR3 consists of 16 residues. The CDR3 reads CASSFLAGGLTDTQYF. Written as DNA, the CDR3 is TGTGCCAGCAGTTTTTTAGCGGGAGGACTCACAGATACGCAGTATTTT.

This clonotype came up many times. The chain employs TRBV29-1 and TRBJ2-1; 10 bases align to TRBD2. CDR1 SQVTM and CDR2 ANQGSEA come from the germline V gene. The CDR3 is 15 residues long. V lost 7 bases, J lost 7 bases, and 13 bases stayed unmatched. CDR3 sequence reads: CSAGGLAGVENEQFF. CDR3 nucleotides: TGCAGCGCGGGGGGCCTAGCGGGAGTAGAGAATGAGCAGTTCTTC.

This clonotype was seen at least ten times. The CDR3 bases are TGTGCCAGCAGCTTGGGAGGCAGGAGCTCTGGAAACACCATATATTTT. Amino acid sequence: CASSLGGRSSGNTIYF. The chain carries TRBV7-9 and TRBJ1-3; D ambiguous. Germline assignment: CDR1 SEHNR and CDR2 FQNEAQ (reference sequence). V lost 3 bases and J lost 0, with 12 bases in between. This CDR3 spans 16 amino acids.

This clonotype was counted a few times. The chain has TRBV12-3 or TRBV12-4 and TRBJ1-6; TRBD1 might be the D (5 bases). V lost 6 bases to trimming and J lost 9 bases, with 12 bases between them. The CDR3 totals 13 residues. The CDR3 DNA reads as TGTGCCAGCAGCCAAGCGGGGGGTTCACCCCTCCACTTT. Encoded protein: CASSQAGGSPLHF.

Remarks on this clonotype: This likely comes from a read error, as the CDR3 has no conserved phenylalanine or tryptophan at its end. The chain has TRBV28 and TRBJ2-3; 12 bases map to TRBD2. The CDR3 is 14 amino acids. CDR1 is MDHEN and CDR2 is SYDVKM in the germline V gene. V shed 9 bases, J shed 4 bases, and the junction held 5 bases outside the gene matches. CDR3 bases: TGTGCCAGTCAGACTAGCGGGAGCGCAGATACGCAGTATTTA. This encodes CASQTSGSADTQYL.

This clonotype showed up many times. This chain uses TRBV5-5 with TRBJ2-5, with 13 bases aligning to TRBD2. The J segment lost 5 bases and the V segment lost 4 bases, leaving 11 bases of the junction unmatched. The CDR3 spans 17 residues. Looked up from germline, CDR1 is SGHKS and CDR2 is YYEKEE (reference sequence). CDR3 nucleotide sequence: TGTGCCAGCAGCCCCGGACTAGCGGGGGCCCTAGGGGAGACCCAGTACTTC. The encoded protein is CASSPGLAGALGETQYF.

This clonotype has ten or more counts. The chain is built from TRBV6-2 or TRBV6-3 and TRBJ2-6; maybe TRBD1 (6 bases). Germline V gene data show CDR1 as MNHEY and CDR2 as SVGEGT. Trimming removed 6 bases from V and 7 bases from J, with 19 bases in between. The CDR3 is 16 amino acids. CDR3 bases: TGTGCCAGCAGATCTTCCGGGACACAAAGAGCCAACGTCCTGACTTTC. Its protein is CASRSSGTQRANVLTF.

This clonotype appeared a few times. V and J are TRBV6-5 and TRBJ2-1, with D unresolved. The V and J ends lost 0 bases and 10 bases respectively, with 10 bases between them. The germline V gene encodes CDR1 MNHEY and CDR2 SVGAGI. This CDR3 has 13 amino acids. The CDR3 spells CASSYSNGREQFF. CDR3 nucleotides: TGTGCCAGCAGTTACTCAAACGGAAGGGAGCAGTTCTTC.

This clonotype was observed at least ten times. This chain links TRBV19 with TRBJ2-4; 12 bases match TRBD2. J was trimmed by 11 bases and V by 9 bases; bases with no gene match: 8. CDR1 is LNHDA, CDR2 SQIVND, per germline (reference sequence). The CDR3 loop spans 13 amino acids. Here the CDR3 DNA reads TGTGCCAGATACCTAGCGGGAGGGCCACTTCAGTACTTC. Its protein product is CARYLAGGPLQYF.

The table lists this clonotype with a few counts. This sequence joins TRBV20-1 and TRBJ1-3; D remains unclear. V gave up 2 bases and J gave up 0 bases, with 11 bases separating them. The CDR3 has 15 amino acids. The V gene's germline CDR1 is DFQATT and CDR2 SNEGSKA (reference sequence). The CDR3 bases are TGCAGTGCTAGAATAACAGAGAGCTCTGGAAACACCATATATTTT. Translation gives CSARITESSGNTIYF.

This clonotype appeared many times. The CDR3 sequence: CASSPDGFYGYTF. DNA of the CDR3: TGTGCCAGCAGTCCGGACGGATTCTATGGCTACACCTTC. The V and J genes are TRBV6-5 and TRBJ1-2; D is unclear. The germline CDR1 and CDR2 sequences are MNHEY and SVGAGI. V dropped 5 bases and J dropped 4 bases, with 11 bases sitting between them. CDR3 size: 13 residues.